The following is a TCR beta chain sequence with its context. Its antigen remains unidentified. The treatment was: some 20 received Ad26.COV2.S at low or high dose, single or two shots; a few received placebo; per-sample allocation not given. All samples were drawn on day 63, counting from the first vaccine or placebo injection. The sample belongs to a study of Ad26.COV2.S vaccination and SARS-CoV-2 variants. As for the study in general: Into the muscle, Ad26.COV2.S was dosed once or twice, 56 days apart.

Whole-study findings and limits: Those who received the vaccine showed greater spike-specific TCR breadth than those given placebo. Possibly, TCR breadth and depth analyses underestimated total T cell responses.

TCRdb's copy holds only in-frame clones and misses some; the assay was immunoSEQ multiplex PCR. Among approximately 500,000 clones listed, approximately 90% were seen once. This CDR3 region has 12 residues. Germline CDR1 LNHDA, CDR2 SQIVND (reference sequence). The V end was cut by 8 bases, the J end by 4 bases, with 12 bases between. The chain uses TRBV19 and TRBJ2-7; possible D gene TRBD2, 7 bases. The source is a person between 18 and 60 years old who received the Ad26.COV2.S COVID-19 vaccine or a placebo. This sample comprised peripheral blood, obtained in a trial of Ad26.COV2.S vaccine versus placebo. CDR3: CASGGGWYEQYF. The CDR3 DNA is TGTGCCAGTGGCGGGGGCTGGTACGAGCAGTACTTC.